Presented here are 26 T cell receptor beta chains from one specimen sequenced in a study of T cells in Graves' hyperthyroidism and ophthalmopathy. The CDR3 regions of TCR beta were amplified from RNA transcripts. During a first-round RT-PCR of the TCR CDR3, the HTBI primer set was used. Using its own MiXCR run on the multiplex PCR reads, TCRdb lists one record per CDR3 protein. The table lists hundreds of thousands of distinct CDR3 sequences, 11% to 15% of them singletons. Sequencing was done on a sample of blood. These receptors all come from a man aged 50-60 years with Graves' ophthalmopathy.

This clonotype was counted ten times or more. The chain uses TRBV28 and TRBJ2-4; D uncertain. From germline, CDR1 is MDHEN and CDR2 SYDVKM. Trimming cost V 5 bases and J 4 bases, with 9 bases left between them. The CDR3 runs to 13 residues. The DNA of the CDR3 is TGTGCCAGCAGTAGGTTACCGAAAAACATTCAGTACTTC. This encodes CASSRLPKNIQYF.

This clonotype was recorded many times. The chain uses TRBV13 and TRBJ2-7; TRBD1 agrees at 7 bases. The trim removed 0 bases at V and 3 bases at J, leaving 5 bases unmatched. The length of the CDR3 is 15 residues. Germline loops: CDR1 PRHDT, CDR2 FYEKMQ (reference sequence). The CDR3 sequence: CASSLGLGQNYEQYF. CDR3 in DNA: TGTGCCAGCAGCTTAGGGTTGGGACAGAACTACGAGCAGTACTTC.

This clonotype has ten or more counts. This chain joins TRBV30 and TRBJ1-2, with 7 bases lining up with TRBD1. Germline lookup yields CDR1 GTSNPN and CDR2 SVGIG (reference sequence). The CDR3 consists of 10 residues. V lost 4 bases, J lost 7 bases, and 0 bases stayed unmatched. CDR3 nucleotide sequence: TGTGCCTGGAACAGGGGTGGCTACACCTTC. Its translation is CAWNRGGYTF.

A remark on this clonotype: A read error may account for a junction end that differs from germline. The CDR3 coding sequence is TGTGCCTGCAGTTTATTGGGGACAGCGCATGAAAAACTGTTTTTT. It is translated as CACSLLGTAHEKLFF. The V and J genes are TRBV27 and TRBJ1-4, with TRBD1 matching over 7 bases. Germline V gene data show CDR1 as MNHEY and CDR2 as SMNVEV (reference sequence). This CDR3 comprises 15 residues.

This clonotype was picked up many times. The genes are TRBV20-1 and TRBJ2-7, with 8 bases fitting TRBD1. The CDR3 has 14 residues. Germline assignment: CDR1 DFQATT and CDR2 SNEGSKA (reference sequence). CDR3 nucleotides: TGCACCCCGTCCCCGGTACAGGGGGGCGACGAGCAGTACTTC. Translating gives CTPSPVQGGDEQYF.

This clonotype was seen only a few times. This rearrangement joins TRBV5-1 to TRBJ2-3; D may be TRBD2 (6 bases). Germline-derived CDR1 and CDR2 are SGHRS and YFSETQ. The V gene lost 1 base and the J gene lost 1 base, with 10 bases spanning the gap. The CDR3 covers 15 residues. For the CDR3, the DNA is TGCGCCAGCAGCTTGCCGGGAGCCCGCACAGATACGCAGTATTTT. This gives the protein CASSLPGARTDTQYF.

This clonotype was observed at least ten times. The rearrangement joins TRBV6-1 to TRBJ1-5; TRBD1 matches at 8 bases. The CDR3 has 14 residues. The junction had 4 bases not matched to a gene; V was cut back by 6 bases and J by 3 bases. Germline CDR1 is MNHNS and CDR2 is SASEGT. DNA for the CDR3: TGTGCCAGCAGATGGGGACAGGACAATCAGCCCCAGCATTTT. Translation gives CASRWGQDNQPQHF.

This clonotype was counted only a few times. V usage is TRBV19 and J usage is TRBJ2-5, with a possible D match to TRBD1 (5 bases). Germline V gene lookup returns CDR1 LNHDA and CDR2 SQIVND (reference sequence). The CDR3 spans 13 residues. Trimming stripped 9 bases from V and 1 base from J, with 12 bases between. CDR3: CASSDSAQETQYF. CDR3 DNA: TGTGCCAGCTCTGACAGCGCCCAAGAGACCCAGTACTTC.

This clonotype was counted between two and nine times. J is TRBJ2-5 and V is TRBV28; D may be TRBD2 (5 bases). This CDR3 contains 13 residues. Germline values: CDR1 MDHEN, CDR2 SYDVKM. The V and J ends lost 4 bases and 5 bases respectively, with 11 bases between them. CDR3 coding DNA: TGTGCCAGCAGTTCCGAGGGTCGGGAGACCCAGTACTTC. As protein: CASSSEGRETQYF.

In its sample, this clonotype was seen many times. The chain uses TRBV11-2 and TRBJ2-1, with D possibly TRBD1 on 5 matching bases. The V and J ends lost 3 bases and 4 bases respectively, with 10 bases between them. CDR1 is SGHAT, CDR2 FQNNGV, per germline. CDR3 size: 14 residues. The CDR3 region is CASSLAGSYNEQFF. The CDR3 DNA sequence: TGTGCCAGCAGCTTGGCAGGGTCGTACAATGAGCAGTTCTTC.

This clonotype was detected many times. The chain joins TRBV18 to TRBJ2-7, with D possibly being TRBD1 (6 bases). Deletions cut 5 bases from V and 2 bases from J, with 13 bases between. Germline-derived CDR1 and CDR2 are KGHSH and LQKENI. This CDR3 is built from 14 residues. The DNA for the CDR3 is TGTGCCAGCTCATCAGGACAGTCTACCTACGAGCAGTACTTC. Translating it yields CASSSGQSTYEQYF.

This clonotype was seen at least ten times. The V gene is TRBV7-2, the J gene TRBJ2-1; tentatively, D is TRBD1 or TRBD2 (7 bases each). Germline V lookup: CDR1 SGHTA, CDR2 FQGNSA. With 4 bases removed from V and 0 bases from J, the gap between germline ends came to 19 bases. The CDR3 contains 18 residues. The CDR3 DNA is TGTGCCAGCAGCTCCTCGGGGGGCAGGGGGTACTCCTACAATGAGCAGTTCTTC. Its protein is CASSSSGGRGYSYNEQFF.

This clonotype was seen repeatedly, ten times or more. The chain combines TRBV29-1 with TRBJ1-5, with unresolved D. Trimming shortened V by 4 bases and J by 0 bases, and 7 bases separated the two germline ends. Germline CDR1 is SQVTM and CDR2 is ANQGSEA. This CDR3 is built from 13 residues. CDR3 DNA: TGCAGCGTTGCAGAGAATAGCAATCAGCCCCAGCATTTT. It encodes CSVAENSNQPQHF.

This clonotype was counted ten times or more. CDR3 protein: CASSSPAAGDNEQFF. CDR3 coding DNA: TGTGCCAGCAGTAGCCCCGCAGCGGGAGATAATGAGCAGTTCTTC. The chain couples TRBV28 to TRBJ2-1; 8 nucleotides match TRBD2. The V gene end was trimmed by 5 bases and the J gene end by 7 bases; junction bases not matched to a gene: 10. The CDR3 is made up of 15 amino acids. Germline V gives CDR1 MDHEN, CDR2 SYDVKM. The full variable domain, its missing parts supplied by reference TRBV28 and TRBJ2-1, is DVKVTQSSRYLVKRTGEKVFLECVQDMDHENMFWYRQDPGLGLRLIYFSYDVKMKEKGDIPEGYSVSREKKERFSLILESASTNQTSMYLCASSSPAAGDNEQFFGPGTRLTVL.

V and J are TRBV29-1 and TRBJ1-2, with no clear D. The ends were cut back, 0 bases at V and 6 bases at J, with 11 bases in the middle. Germline-derived CDR1 and CDR2 are SQVTM and ANQGSEA. The CDR3 loop spans 13 amino acids. CDR3 in amino acids: CSVEDLLRDGYTF. In DNA form, the CDR3 reads TGCAGCGTTGAAGACCTGCTTCGGGATGGCTACACCTTC.

The chain couples TRBV24-1 to TRBJ1-1, with 9 bases identical to TRBD1. This CDR3 comprises 15 residues. Germline CDR1 is KGHDR and CDR2 is SFDVKD. After removal of 4 bases from V and 0 bases from J, the junction contained 2 bases not matched to a gene. The CDR3 coding sequence is TGTGCCACCAGTGAACGGACAGGGGTGAACACTGAAGCTTTCTTT. It translates to CATSERTGVNTEAFF.

This clonotype was counted at least ten times. The chain is built from TRBV2 and TRBJ2-1; 7 bases match TRBD2. Germline assignment: CDR1 SNHLY and CDR2 FYNNEI. The V gene end was trimmed by 8 bases and the J gene end by 7 bases; junction bases not matched to a gene: 8. This CDR3 is 13 amino acids long. CDR3 nucleotide sequence: TGTGCCAGCGGACCCGGGACTACGAATGAGCAGTTCTTC. This encodes CASGPGTTNEQFF.

This clonotype showed up many times. The V call is TRBV20-1, the J call TRBJ1-5; 8 bases are a match to TRBD1. The junction had 2 bases not matched to a gene; V was cut back by 4 bases and J by 6 bases. This CDR3 comprises 12 residues. CDR1 is DFQATT, CDR2 SNEGSKA, per germline (reference sequence). The CDR3 protein is CSAIDRGQPQHF. CDR3 nucleotides: TGCAGTGCTATTGACAGGGGTCAGCCCCAGCATTTT.

This clonotype was observed once. A read error may explain this, as a much larger clone is one base away. The rearrangement joins TRBV7-9 to TRBJ2-1; D remains unclear. Germline CDR1 and CDR2: SEHNR and FQNEAQ (reference sequence). The V gene lost 2 bases and the J gene lost 4 bases, with 12 bases spanning the gap. CDR3 length: 15 amino acids. CDR3 sequence: CASSLTARGYNEQFF. CDR3 bases: TGTGCCAGCAGCTTAACGGCTAGAGGTTACAATGAGCAGTTCTTC.

This clonotype was counted at least ten times. The chain is built from TRBV7-2 and TRBJ2-1; D is unclear. V lost 4 bases and J lost 5, with 12 bases in between. The CDR3 extends over 14 amino acids. Germline V gene lookup returns CDR1 SGHTA and CDR2 FQGNSA. The CDR3 DNA follows: TGTGCCAGCAGCTCAGCCCCCGTTAACAATGAGCAGTTCTTC. Its translation is CASSSAPVNNEQFF.

Only a few counts were recorded for this clonotype. The V call is TRBV6-1, the J call TRBJ2-3; 7 bases match TRBD1. CDR1 is MNHNS and CDR2 is SASEGT in the germline V gene. The CDR3 consists of 12 residues. V lost 5 bases to trimming and J lost 10 bases; unmatched junction nucleotides: 6. The CDR3 spells CASSTGERAQYF. Written as DNA, the CDR3 is TGTGCCAGCAGTACAGGGGAGCGCGCGCAGTATTTT.

On this clonotype: Since the CDR3 does not end with the conserved phenylalanine or tryptophan, this likely comes from a read error. This chain uses TRBV19 with TRBJ1-1, with a weak D call TRBD1 (5 bases). Trimming removed 6 bases from V and 0 bases from J, with 14 bases in between. Germline CDR1 is LNHDA and CDR2 is SQIVND (reference sequence). The CDR3 has 15 amino acids. CDR3 sequence reads: CASSPRGVMNTEAFS. CDR3 DNA: TGTGCCAGTAGCCCCCGGGGGGTTATGAACACTGAAGCTTTCTCT.

This clonotype was seen many times. The chain employs TRBV5-1 and TRBJ1-5; no reliable D call. The length of the CDR3 is 13 residues. Between the trimmed V and J ends, which lost 0 bases and 7 bases, there was a span of 8 bases. Germline CDR1 SGHRS, CDR2 YFSETQ. CDR3 sequence reads: CASSLDATQPQHF. CDR3 sequence (DNA): TGCGCCAGCAGCTTGGACGCAACCCAGCCCCAGCATTTT.

This clonotype was found many times. The chain uses TRBV30 and TRBJ2-1; a possible D gene is TRBD2 (6 bases). The CDR3 contains 13 residues. CDR1 GTSNPN and CDR2 SVGIG come from the germline V gene (reference sequence). The germline V and J ends were trimmed by 0 bases and 7 bases, with 10 bases remaining between them. The CDR3 DNA reads as TGTGCCTGGAGTGTCCCCAGCGGGAATGAGCAGTTCTTC. As protein: CAWSVPSGNEQFF.

This clonotype was found a few times. This chain joins TRBV19 and TRBJ2-3; possibly TRBD2 for D (7 bases). CDR3 length: 13 residues. The V gene's germline CDR1 is LNHDA and CDR2 SQIVND (reference sequence). V was trimmed by 6 bases and J by 6 bases, leaving 13 bases between them. The CDR3 region has the DNA TGTGCCAGTAGCGGGGGGCCCCGGGATACGCAGTATTTT. Translating it yields CASSGGPRDTQYF.

The table lists this clonotype with many counts. The chain combines TRBV6-2 or TRBV6-3 with TRBJ1-2, with D hard to call. Trimming took 0 bases from V and 4 from J, leaving 12 bases between them. The CDR3 totals 15 residues. CDR1 is MNHEY, CDR2 SVGEGT, per germline. The CDR3 bases are TGTGCCAGCAGTTACTCCTACAGTAGAAGCTATGGCTACACCTTC. Translating it yields CASSYSYSRSYGYTF.